The next 2 T cell receptor beta chains were all read from a single sample in a study of cytomegalovirus exposure and HLA in healthy donors. The PCR used 60 Vbeta and 13 Jbeta primers. Measured with immunoSEQ multiplex PCR; TCRdb has only the in-frame clones, and not every one. The table lists around 200,000 clones, around 83% of them singletons, with roughly 1.6% in the top ten. The sample comprised PBMCs. The receptors come from a man aged 50 to 59 in good health and CMV-seronegative.

This chain links TRBV28 with TRBJ2-2; D gene ambiguous. From germline, CDR1 is MDHEN and CDR2 SYDVKM. With 5 bases removed from V and 4 bases from J, the gap between germline ends came to 8 bases. The length of the CDR3 is 13 residues. As DNA, the CDR3 is TGTGCCAGCAGTCTAGAGGCCACCGGGGAGCTGTTTTTT. Translating gives CASSLEATGELFF. Using reference TRBV28 and TRBJ2-2 for the parts outside the CDR3, the full variable domain is DVKVTQSSRYLVKRTGEKVFLECVQDMDHENMFWYRQDPGLGLRLIYFSYDVKMKEKGDIPEGYSVSREKKERFSLILESASTNQTSMYLCASSLEATGELFFGEGSRLTVL.

This clone appeared once. The chain combines TRBV27 with TRBJ2-2, with 9 nucleotides matching TRBD1. Germline lookup yields CDR1 MNHEY and CDR2 SMNVEV (reference sequence). The CDR3 covers 15 residues. Trimming took 4 bases from V and 4 from J; bases not matched to a gene: 4. This CDR3 is CASSWGQGVTGELFF. CDR3 nucleotide sequence: TGTGCCAGCAGTTGGGGACAGGGTGTCACCGGGGAGCTGTTTTTT.